This TCR beta chain is from a study of blood T cell repertoires in COVID-19. At the level of the study: Whether acute or convalescent, the COVID-19 samples came from the United States, Italy and Spain. PBMCs, B-cell-depleted T cells, or T cells provided the cDNA or gDNA that made up the material.

Original handling: It was from reference gene primer amplification that nucleated cell counts were estimated. Assay used: immunoSEQ multiplex PCR; TCRdb lists only in-frame clones, some missing. The V and J calls and clone size are taken from that table; D and trimming were inferred from the DNA. The table records 170,000 or so clones, approximately 88% of them present only once. The CDR3 spans 13 residues. The V gene lost 3 bases and the J gene lost 7 bases, with 10 bases spanning the gap. Germline assignment: CDR1 MNHNS and CDR2 SASEGT. Sequencing used peripheral blood. The chain links TRBV6-1 to TRBJ1-5, with D possibly being TRBD1 (6 bases). The TCR comes from a woman aged 55-69 years with acute or convalescent COVID-19. DNA for the CDR3: TGTGCCAGCAGTGACAGGGGTGAACAGCCCCAGCATTTT. Translating gives CASSDRGEQPQHF.